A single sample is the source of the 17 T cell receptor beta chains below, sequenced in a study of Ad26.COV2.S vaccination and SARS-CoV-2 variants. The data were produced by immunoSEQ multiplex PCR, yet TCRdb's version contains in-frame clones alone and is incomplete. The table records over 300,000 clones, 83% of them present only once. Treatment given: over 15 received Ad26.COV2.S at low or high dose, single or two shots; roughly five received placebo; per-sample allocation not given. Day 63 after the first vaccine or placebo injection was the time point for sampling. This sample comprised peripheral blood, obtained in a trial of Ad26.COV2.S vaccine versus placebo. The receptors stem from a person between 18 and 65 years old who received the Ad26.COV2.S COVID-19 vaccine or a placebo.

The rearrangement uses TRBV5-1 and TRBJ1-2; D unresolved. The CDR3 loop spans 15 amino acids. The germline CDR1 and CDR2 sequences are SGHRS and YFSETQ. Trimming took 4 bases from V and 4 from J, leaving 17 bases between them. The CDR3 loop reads CASSGRPENAYGYTF. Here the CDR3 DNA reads TGCGCCAGCAGCGGGAGACCGGAGAACGCCTATGGCTACACCTTC.

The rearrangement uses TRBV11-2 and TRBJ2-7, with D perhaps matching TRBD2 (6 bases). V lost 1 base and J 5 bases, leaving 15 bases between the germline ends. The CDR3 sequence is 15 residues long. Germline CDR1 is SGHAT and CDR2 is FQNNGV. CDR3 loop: CASSLARETNDEQYF. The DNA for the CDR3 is TGTGCCAGCAGCTTAGCCCGGGAGACCAATGACGAGCAGTACTTC.

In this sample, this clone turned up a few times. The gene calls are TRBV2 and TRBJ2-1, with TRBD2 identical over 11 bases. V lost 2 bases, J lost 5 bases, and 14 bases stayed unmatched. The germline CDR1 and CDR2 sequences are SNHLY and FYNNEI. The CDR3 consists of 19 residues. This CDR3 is CASSESLAGGGGLHNEQFF. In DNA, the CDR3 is TGTGCCAGCAGTGAAAGCCTAGCGGGGGGCGGCGGGTTACACAATGAGCAGTTCTTC.

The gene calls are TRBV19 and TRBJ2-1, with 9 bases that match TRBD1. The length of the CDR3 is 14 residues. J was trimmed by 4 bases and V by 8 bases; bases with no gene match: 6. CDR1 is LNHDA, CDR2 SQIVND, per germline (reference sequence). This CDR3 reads CASGQGRGYNEQFF. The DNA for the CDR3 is TGTGCCAGTGGACAGGGGAGAGGATACAATGAGCAGTTCTTC. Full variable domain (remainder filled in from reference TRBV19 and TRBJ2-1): DGGITQSPKYLFRKEGQNVTLSCEQNLNHDAMYWYRQDPGQGLRLIYYSQIVNDFQKGDIAEGYSVSREKKESFPLTVTSAQKNPTAFYLCASGQGRGYNEQFFGPGTRLTVL.

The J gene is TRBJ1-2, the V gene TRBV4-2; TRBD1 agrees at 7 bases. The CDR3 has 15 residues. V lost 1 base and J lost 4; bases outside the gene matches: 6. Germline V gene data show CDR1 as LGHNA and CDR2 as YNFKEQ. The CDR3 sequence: CASSQGQDRAYGYTF. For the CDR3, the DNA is TGTGCCAGCAGCCAAGGACAAGACAGGGCCTATGGCTACACCTTC.

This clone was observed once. The CDR3 loop is CSVEDRGRGGYTF. CDR3 sequence (DNA): TGCAGCGTTGAAGACAGGGGGAGGGGTGGCTACACCTTC. The chain recombines TRBV29-1 with TRBJ1-2; 7 bases agree with TRBD1. The CDR3 length is 13 residues. Germline trimming cut 0 bases from V and 7 bases from J; bases unmatched to any gene: 5. CDR1 and CDR2 (germline): SQVTM, ANQGSEA.

The DNA for the CDR3 is TGCGCCAGCAGCCCGGGGACACGGATATACTACGAGCAGTACTTC. Protein: CASSPGTRIYYEQYF. The chain has TRBV5-1 and TRBJ2-7; TRBD1 is a possible D gene (6 bases). The CDR3 length is 15 residues. Trimming left V 4 bases short and J 3 bases short, with 17 bases between. The germline CDR1 and CDR2 sequences are SGHRS and YFSETQ. Based on the CDR3 plus reference TRBV5-1 and TRBJ2-7, the full variable domain is KAGVTQTPRYLIKTRGQQVTLSCSPISGHRSVSWYQQTPGQGLQFLFEYFSETQRNKGNFPGRFSGRQFSNSRSEMNVSTLELGDSALYLCASSPGTRIYYEQYFGPGTRLTVT.

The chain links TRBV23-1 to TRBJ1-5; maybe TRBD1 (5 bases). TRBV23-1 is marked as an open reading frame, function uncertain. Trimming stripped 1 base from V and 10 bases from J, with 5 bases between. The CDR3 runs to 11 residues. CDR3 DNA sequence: TGCGCCAGCAGTCAATGGGACCCCCAGCATTTT. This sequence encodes CASSQWDPQHF.

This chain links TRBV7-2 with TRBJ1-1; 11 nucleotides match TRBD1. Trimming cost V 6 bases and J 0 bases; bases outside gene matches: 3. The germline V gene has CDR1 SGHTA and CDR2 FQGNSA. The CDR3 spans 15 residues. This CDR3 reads CASRRTGGVNTEAFF. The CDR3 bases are TGTGCCAGCAGGCGGACAGGGGGCGTGAACACTGAAGCTTTCTTT.

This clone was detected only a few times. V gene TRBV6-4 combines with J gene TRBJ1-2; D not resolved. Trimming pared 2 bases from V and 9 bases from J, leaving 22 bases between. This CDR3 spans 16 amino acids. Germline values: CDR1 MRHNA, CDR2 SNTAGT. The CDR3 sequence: CASSDHRRPYGVSYTF. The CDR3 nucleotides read TGTGCCAGCAGTGACCACCGTCGGCCCTATGGGGTAAGCTACACCTTC.

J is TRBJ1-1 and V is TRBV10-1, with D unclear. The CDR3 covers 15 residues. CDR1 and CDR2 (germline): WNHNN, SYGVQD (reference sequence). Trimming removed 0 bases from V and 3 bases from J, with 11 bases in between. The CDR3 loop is CASSESLGVYTEAFF. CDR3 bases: TGCGCCAGCAGTGAGTCACTCGGGGTTTACACTGAAGCTTTCTTT.

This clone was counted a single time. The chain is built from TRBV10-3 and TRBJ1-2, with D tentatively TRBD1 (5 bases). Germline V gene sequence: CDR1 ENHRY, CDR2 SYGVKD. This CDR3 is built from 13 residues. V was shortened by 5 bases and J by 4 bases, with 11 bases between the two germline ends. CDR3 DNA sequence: TGTGCCATCAGTAAAGGGGCGGTCTATGGCTACACCTTC. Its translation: CAISKGAVYGYTF.

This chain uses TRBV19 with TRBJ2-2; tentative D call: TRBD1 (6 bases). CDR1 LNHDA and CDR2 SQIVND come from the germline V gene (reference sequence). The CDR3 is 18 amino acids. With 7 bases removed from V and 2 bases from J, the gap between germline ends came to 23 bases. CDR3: CASTPRVMRGYNTGELFF. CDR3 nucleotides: TGTGCCAGTACCCCTCGGGTGATGAGGGGGTACAACACCGGGGAGCTGTTTTTT.

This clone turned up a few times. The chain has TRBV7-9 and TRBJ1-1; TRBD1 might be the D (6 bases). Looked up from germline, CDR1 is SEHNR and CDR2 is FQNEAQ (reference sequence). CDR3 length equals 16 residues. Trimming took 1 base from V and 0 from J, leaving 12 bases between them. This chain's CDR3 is CASSLVGRGMNTEAFF. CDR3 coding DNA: TGTGCCAGCAGCTTAGTGGGGAGGGGGATGAACACTGAAGCTTTCTTT.

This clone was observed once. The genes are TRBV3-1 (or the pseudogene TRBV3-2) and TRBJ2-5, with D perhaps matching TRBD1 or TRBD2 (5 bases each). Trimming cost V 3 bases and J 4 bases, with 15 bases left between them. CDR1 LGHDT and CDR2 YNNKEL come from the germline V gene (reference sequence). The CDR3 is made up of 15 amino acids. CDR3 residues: CASSQEAGTGETQYF. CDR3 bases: TGTGCCAGCAGCCAGGAAGCAGGGACGGGAGAGACCCAGTACTTC.

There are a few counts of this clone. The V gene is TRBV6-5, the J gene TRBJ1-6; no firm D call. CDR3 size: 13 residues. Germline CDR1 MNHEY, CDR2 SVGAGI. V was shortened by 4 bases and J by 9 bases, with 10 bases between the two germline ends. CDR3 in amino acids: CASSFEPFSPLHF. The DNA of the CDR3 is TGTGCCAGCAGTTTTGAGCCCTTTTCACCCCTCCACTTT.

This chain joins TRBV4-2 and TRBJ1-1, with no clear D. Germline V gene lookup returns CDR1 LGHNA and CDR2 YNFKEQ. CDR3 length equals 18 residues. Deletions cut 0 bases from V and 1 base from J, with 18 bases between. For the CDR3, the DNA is TGTGCCAGCAGCCAAGACTCATCCGGAACATTAGGGAACACTGAAGCTTTCTTT. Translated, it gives CASSQDSSGTLGNTEAFF.